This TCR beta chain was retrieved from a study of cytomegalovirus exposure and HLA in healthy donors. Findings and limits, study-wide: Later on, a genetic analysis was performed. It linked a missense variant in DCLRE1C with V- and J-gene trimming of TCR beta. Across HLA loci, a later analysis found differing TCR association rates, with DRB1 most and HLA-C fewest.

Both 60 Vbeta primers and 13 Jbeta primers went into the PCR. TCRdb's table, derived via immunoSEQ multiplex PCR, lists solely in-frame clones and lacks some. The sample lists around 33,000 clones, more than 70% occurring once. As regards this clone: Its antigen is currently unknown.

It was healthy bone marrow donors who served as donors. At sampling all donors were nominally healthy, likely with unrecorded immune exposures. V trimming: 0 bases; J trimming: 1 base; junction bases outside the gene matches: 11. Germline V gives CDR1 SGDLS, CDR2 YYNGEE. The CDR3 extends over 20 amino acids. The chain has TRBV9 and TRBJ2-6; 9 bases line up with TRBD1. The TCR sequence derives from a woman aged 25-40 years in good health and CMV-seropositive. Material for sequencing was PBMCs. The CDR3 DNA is TGTGCCAGCAGCGTAGGGGGCTTGACAGGGGGAAAGTCTGGGGCCAACGTCCTGACTTTC. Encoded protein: CASSVGGLTGGKSGANVLTF.